This T cell receptor (beta chain) was sequenced for a study of neurological immune-mediated disorders. TCRdb fed the 5' RACE reads into MiXCR, producing one record per CDR3 protein. The sample carries tens of thousands of distinct CDR3 sequences, less than 25% recorded once. Stated time point: technical triplicate 2. Ten or more counts support this clonotype. This receptor was identified in a man in his sixties with HTLV-1-associated myelopathy (HAM/TSP). The sample consisted of PBMCs.

The CDR3 is CASSSDTGGILMGGLYF. As DNA, the CDR3 is TGTGCCAGCAGCTCCGACACAGGGGGCATTTTAATGGGTGGCTTGTACTTC. The chain uses TRBV7-2 and TRBJ2-4; 9 positions match TRBD1. Germline-derived CDR1 and CDR2 are SGHTA and FQGNSA. This CDR3 region has 17 residues. The ends lost 4 bases at V and 15 bases at J; junction bases unmatched: 22.